Sequencing of this T cell receptor beta chain was carried out in a study of CD8 T cells in ankylosing spondylitis. Study-level results: Significant enrichment of disease-linked clones was reportedly seen in matched ankylosing spondylitis synovial fluid. It appeared that ankylosing spondylitis blood was characterized by a TCR beta motif of fewer than 10 highly homologous variants. Reports of some motif variants in reactive arthritis synovial fluid and blood predate this one. Disease-linked clones bore a CD8+ phenotype, appearing relatively rarely in peripheral blood.

As for this clonotype: The antigen is unknown.

TCR beta libraries were made by quantitative 5'-RACE with molecular barcodes. TCRdb itself ran the 5' RACE reads through MiXCR, one entry per CDR3 protein. Among some 400,000 distinct CDR3 sequences, 20% to 25% were seen once, and the ten largest hold 15% to 20%. Sequencing was carried out using blood, either unsorted or a sorted T cell fraction (not recorded which). The TCR comes from a male donor with ankylosing spondylitis.

Here the CDR3 reads CSPREGHNEQFF. The CDR3 DNA reads as TGCAGTCCGCGGGAGGGACACAATGAGCAGTTCTTC. This chain connects TRBV20-1 to TRBJ2-1; TRBD2 aligns across 9 bases. The CDR3 has 12 residues. Germline V gene data show CDR1 as DFQATT and CDR2 as SNEGSKA (reference sequence). Germline trimming cut 8 bases from V and 5 bases from J; bases unmatched to any gene: 4.